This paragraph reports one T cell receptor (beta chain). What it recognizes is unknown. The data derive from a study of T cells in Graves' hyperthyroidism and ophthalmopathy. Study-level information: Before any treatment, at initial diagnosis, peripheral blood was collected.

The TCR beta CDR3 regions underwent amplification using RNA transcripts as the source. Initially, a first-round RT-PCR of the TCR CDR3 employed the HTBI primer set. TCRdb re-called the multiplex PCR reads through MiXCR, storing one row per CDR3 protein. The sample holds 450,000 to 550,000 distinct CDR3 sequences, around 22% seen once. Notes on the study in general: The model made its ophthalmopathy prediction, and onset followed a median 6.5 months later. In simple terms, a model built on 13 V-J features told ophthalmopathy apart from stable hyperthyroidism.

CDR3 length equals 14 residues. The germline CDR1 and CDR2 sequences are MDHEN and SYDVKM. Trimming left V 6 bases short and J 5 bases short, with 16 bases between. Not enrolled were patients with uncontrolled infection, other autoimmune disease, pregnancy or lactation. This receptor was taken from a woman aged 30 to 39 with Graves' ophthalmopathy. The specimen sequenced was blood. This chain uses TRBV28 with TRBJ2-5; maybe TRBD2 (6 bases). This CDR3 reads CASRSVGTRETQYF. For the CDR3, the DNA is TGTGCCAGCAGGTCCGTCGGGACTCGGGAGACCCAGTACTTC.